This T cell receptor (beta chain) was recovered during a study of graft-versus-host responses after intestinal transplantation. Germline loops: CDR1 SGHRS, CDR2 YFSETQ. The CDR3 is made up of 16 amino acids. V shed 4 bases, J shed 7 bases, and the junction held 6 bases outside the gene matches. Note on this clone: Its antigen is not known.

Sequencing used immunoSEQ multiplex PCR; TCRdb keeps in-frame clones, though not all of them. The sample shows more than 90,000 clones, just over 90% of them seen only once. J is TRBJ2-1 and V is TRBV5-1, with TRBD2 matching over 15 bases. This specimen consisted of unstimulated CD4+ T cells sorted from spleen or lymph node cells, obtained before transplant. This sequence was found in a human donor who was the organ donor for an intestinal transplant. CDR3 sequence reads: CASSKGLAGGLNEQFF. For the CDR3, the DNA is TGCGCCAGCAGCAAAGGACTAGCGGGAGGGCTAAATGAGCAGTTCTTC.